Below, one TCR beta chain is given with its context. As yet, its antigen is unknown. Sequencing was performed with immunoSEQ multiplex PCR; in TCRdb, only in-frame clones are kept and a portion is missing. The sample carries about 7,900 clones, under 65% recorded once. This entry belongs to a study of early stage breast cancer tumors. For the study at large: Average read coverage per sample was roughly 9.7-fold. Study-wide results and caveats: In 14 of 16 patients, blood comparison separated tumor from normal breast. Most shared enriched TCRB sequences were commonly generated ones. Tumors had approximately 2.5-fold higher T cell density and higher clonality than adjacent normal breast tissue.

The sequencing input was breast tumor tissue. This sequence was found in a person aged 65-85 years with breast cancer.

The CDR3 loop reads CASSPLQSYNEQFF. The CDR3 DNA reads as TGTGCCAGCTCACCACTACAGTCCTACAATGAGCAGTTCTTC. The gene calls are TRBV18 and TRBJ2-1; no clear D. The CDR3 spans 14 residues. Germline assignment: CDR1 KGHSH and CDR2 LQKENI. V was shortened by 1 base and J by 1 base, with 5 bases between the two germline ends.